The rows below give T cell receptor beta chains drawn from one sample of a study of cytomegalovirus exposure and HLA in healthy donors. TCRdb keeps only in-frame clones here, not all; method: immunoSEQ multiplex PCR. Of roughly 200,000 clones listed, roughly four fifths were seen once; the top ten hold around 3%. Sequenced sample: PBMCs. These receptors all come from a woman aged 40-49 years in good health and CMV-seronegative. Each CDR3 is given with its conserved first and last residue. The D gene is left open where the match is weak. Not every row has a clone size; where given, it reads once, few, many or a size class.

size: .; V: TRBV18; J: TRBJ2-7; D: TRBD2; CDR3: CASSQGDIAGAYEQYF; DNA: TGTGCCAGCTCACAAGGGGATATAGCGGGAGCCTACGAGCAGTACTTC
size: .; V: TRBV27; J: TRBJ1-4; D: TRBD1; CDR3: CASRISGQGALRGEKLFF; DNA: TGTGCCAGCAGGATCTCAGGACAGGGGGCGCTAAGGGGAGAAAAACTGTTTTTT
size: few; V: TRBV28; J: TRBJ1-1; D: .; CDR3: CASMSMNTEAFF; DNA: TGTGCCAGCATGTCAATGAACACTGAAGCTTTCTTT
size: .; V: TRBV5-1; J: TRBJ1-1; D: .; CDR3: CASSLTGNTEAFF; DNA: TGCGCCAGCAGCTTGACAGGGAACACTGAAGCTTTCTTT
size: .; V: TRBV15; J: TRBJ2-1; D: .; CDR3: CATSRERGRSYNEQFF; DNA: TGTGCCACCAGCAGAGAGCGGGGGCGGTCCTACAATGAGCAGTTCTTC
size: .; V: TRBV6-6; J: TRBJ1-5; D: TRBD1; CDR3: CASTATGVSNQPQHF; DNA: TGTGCCAGCACCGCGACAGGGGTTAGCAATCAGCCCCAGCATTTT
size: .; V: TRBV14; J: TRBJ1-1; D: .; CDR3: CASSPYVGTEAFF; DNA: TGTGCCAGCAGCCCCTATGTCGGGACTGAAGCTTTCTTT
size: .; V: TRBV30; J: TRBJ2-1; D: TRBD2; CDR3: CAWATGTSGNNEQFF; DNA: TGTGCCTGGGCTACCGGGACTAGCGGAAACAATGAGCAGTTCTTC
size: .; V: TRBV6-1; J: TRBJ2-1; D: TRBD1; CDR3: CASRKDRVSYEQFF; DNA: TGTGCCAGCAGGAAGGACAGGGTTTCCTATGAGCAGTTCTTC
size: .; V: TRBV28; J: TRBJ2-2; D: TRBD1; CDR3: CASSFPGQGHTGELFF; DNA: TGTGCCAGCAGTTTTCCCGGACAGGGGCACACCGGGGAGCTGTTTTTT
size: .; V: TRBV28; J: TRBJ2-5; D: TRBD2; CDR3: CASLAGGPRETQYF; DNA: TGTGCCAGCCTTGCGGGAGGGCCGCGAGAGACCCAGTACTTC
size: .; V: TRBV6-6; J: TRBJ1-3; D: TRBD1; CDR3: CASSSTGGENTIYF; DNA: TGTGCCAGCAGTTCGACAGGGGGGGAAAACACCATATATTTT
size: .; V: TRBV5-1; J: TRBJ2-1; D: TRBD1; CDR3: CASSRQGAGSYNEQFF; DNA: TGCGCCAGCAGCCGTCAGGGGGCGGGCTCCTACAATGAGCAGTTCTTC
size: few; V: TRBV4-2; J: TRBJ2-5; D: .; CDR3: CASSQSEREKETQYF; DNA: TGTGCCAGCAGCCAATCCGAACGGGAGAAAGAGACCCAGTACTTC
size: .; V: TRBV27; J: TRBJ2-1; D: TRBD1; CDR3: CASSLLGDRDGEQFF; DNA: TGTGCCAGCAGTTTATTAGGGGACAGGGATGGCGAGCAGTTCTTC
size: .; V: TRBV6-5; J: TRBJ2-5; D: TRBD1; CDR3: CASRNRGQGNGEQYF; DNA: TGTGCCAGCAGAAACAGGGGACAGGGTAATGGTGAGCAGTACTTC
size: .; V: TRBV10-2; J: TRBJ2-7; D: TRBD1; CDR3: CASRHAPGQGDEQYF; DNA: TGCGCCAGTCGGCACGCTCCGGGACAGGGTGACGAGCAGTACTTC
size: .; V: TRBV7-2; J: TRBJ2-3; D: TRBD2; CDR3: CASSFERESQYF; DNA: TGTGCCAGCAGCTTTGAGCGGGAGTCGCAGTATTTT
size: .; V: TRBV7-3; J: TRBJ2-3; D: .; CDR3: CASSLSSRRTDTQYF; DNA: TGTGCCAGCAGCTTATCTAGCAGACGCACAGATACGCAGTATTTT
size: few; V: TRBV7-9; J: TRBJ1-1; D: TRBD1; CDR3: CASSQRTGRNGTEAFF; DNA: TGTGCCAGCAGCCAGCGGACAGGGAGGAATGGCACTGAAGCTTTCTTT
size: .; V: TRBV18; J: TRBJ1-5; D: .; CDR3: CASSPAGGWDQPQHF; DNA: TGTGCCAGCTCCCCCGCGGGAGGGTGGGATCAGCCCCAGCATTTT
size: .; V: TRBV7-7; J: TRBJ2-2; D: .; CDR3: CASSPVVNTGELFF; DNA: TGTGCCAGCAGTCCCGTCGTCAACACCGGGGAGCTGTTTTTT
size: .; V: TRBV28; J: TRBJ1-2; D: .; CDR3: CASSSQGNYGYTF; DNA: TGTGCCAGCAGTTCTCAGGGGAACTATGGCTACACCTTC
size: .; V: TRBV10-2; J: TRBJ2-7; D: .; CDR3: CASSDGGVQMVEQYF; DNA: TGCGCCAGCAGTGATGGAGGGGTCCAGATGGTCGAGCAGTACTTC
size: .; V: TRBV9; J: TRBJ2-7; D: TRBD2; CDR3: CASSVGLAASYEQYF; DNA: TGTGCCAGCAGCGTAGGACTAGCGGCGTCCTACGAGCAGTACTTC
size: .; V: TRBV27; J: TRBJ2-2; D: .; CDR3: CASSLDLPSTGELFF; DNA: TGTGCCAGCAGTTTGGACTTACCTTCTACCGGGGAGCTGTTTTTT
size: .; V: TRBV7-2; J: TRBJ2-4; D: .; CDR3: CASSLGGGRWAYF; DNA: TGTGCCAGCAGCTTAGGGGGGGGGCGCTGGGCGTACTTC
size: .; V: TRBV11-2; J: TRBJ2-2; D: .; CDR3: CASTYNGELFF; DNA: TGTGCCAGCACTTATAACGGGGAGCTGTTTTTT
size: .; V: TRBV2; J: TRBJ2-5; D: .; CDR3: CASSPQHLTVQETQYF; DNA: TGTGCCAGCAGTCCACAACACCTGACAGTTCAAGAGACCCAGTACTTC
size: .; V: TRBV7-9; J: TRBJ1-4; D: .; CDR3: CASSFYQGSGEKLFF; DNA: TGTGCCAGCAGCTTTTATCAGGGGAGCGGTGAAAAACTGTTTTTT
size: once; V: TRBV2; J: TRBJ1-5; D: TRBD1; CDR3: CASRDREGQPQHF; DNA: TGTGCCAGCAGGGACAGGGAGGGTCAGCCCCAGCATTTT
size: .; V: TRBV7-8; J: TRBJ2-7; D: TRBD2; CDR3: CASSLYPVNPLAGVAGRYEQYF; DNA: TGTGCCAGCAGCTTATACCCCGTAAATCCTCTAGCCGGAGTAGCGGGGAGGTACGAGCAGTACTTC